The source of this T cell receptor beta chain is a study of blood T cell repertoires in COVID-19. Study-wide background: The study drew acute and convalescent COVID-19 samples from the United States, Italy and Spain.

Assay: immunoSEQ multiplex PCR; the TCRdb copy retains only in-frame clones and omits some. The sample lists 320,000 or so clones, roughly 85% occurring once. This TCR derives from a woman aged 25 to 45 who had been exposed to COVID-19. The sample comprised PBMCs or T cells enriched from blood (not recorded which).

CDR3 region: CASSPNSGGQGDGYTF. CDR3 sequence (DNA): TGTGCCAGCTCACCAAATTCAGGAGGGCAGGGTGATGGCTACACCTTC. The rearrangement uses TRBV18 and TRBJ1-2; tentative D call: TRBD1 (5 bases). CDR1 is KGHSH, CDR2 LQKENI, per germline. This CDR3 contains 16 residues. V gave up 2 bases and J gave up 6 bases, with 19 bases separating them.